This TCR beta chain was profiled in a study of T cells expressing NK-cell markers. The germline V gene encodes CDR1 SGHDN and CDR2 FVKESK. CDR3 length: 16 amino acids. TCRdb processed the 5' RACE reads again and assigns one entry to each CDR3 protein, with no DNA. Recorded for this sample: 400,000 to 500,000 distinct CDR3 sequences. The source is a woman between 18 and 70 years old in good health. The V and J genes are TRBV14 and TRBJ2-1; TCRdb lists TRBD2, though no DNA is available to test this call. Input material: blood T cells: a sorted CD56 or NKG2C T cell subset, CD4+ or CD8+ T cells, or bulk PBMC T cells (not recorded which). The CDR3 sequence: CASSQLGTPSYNEQFF.